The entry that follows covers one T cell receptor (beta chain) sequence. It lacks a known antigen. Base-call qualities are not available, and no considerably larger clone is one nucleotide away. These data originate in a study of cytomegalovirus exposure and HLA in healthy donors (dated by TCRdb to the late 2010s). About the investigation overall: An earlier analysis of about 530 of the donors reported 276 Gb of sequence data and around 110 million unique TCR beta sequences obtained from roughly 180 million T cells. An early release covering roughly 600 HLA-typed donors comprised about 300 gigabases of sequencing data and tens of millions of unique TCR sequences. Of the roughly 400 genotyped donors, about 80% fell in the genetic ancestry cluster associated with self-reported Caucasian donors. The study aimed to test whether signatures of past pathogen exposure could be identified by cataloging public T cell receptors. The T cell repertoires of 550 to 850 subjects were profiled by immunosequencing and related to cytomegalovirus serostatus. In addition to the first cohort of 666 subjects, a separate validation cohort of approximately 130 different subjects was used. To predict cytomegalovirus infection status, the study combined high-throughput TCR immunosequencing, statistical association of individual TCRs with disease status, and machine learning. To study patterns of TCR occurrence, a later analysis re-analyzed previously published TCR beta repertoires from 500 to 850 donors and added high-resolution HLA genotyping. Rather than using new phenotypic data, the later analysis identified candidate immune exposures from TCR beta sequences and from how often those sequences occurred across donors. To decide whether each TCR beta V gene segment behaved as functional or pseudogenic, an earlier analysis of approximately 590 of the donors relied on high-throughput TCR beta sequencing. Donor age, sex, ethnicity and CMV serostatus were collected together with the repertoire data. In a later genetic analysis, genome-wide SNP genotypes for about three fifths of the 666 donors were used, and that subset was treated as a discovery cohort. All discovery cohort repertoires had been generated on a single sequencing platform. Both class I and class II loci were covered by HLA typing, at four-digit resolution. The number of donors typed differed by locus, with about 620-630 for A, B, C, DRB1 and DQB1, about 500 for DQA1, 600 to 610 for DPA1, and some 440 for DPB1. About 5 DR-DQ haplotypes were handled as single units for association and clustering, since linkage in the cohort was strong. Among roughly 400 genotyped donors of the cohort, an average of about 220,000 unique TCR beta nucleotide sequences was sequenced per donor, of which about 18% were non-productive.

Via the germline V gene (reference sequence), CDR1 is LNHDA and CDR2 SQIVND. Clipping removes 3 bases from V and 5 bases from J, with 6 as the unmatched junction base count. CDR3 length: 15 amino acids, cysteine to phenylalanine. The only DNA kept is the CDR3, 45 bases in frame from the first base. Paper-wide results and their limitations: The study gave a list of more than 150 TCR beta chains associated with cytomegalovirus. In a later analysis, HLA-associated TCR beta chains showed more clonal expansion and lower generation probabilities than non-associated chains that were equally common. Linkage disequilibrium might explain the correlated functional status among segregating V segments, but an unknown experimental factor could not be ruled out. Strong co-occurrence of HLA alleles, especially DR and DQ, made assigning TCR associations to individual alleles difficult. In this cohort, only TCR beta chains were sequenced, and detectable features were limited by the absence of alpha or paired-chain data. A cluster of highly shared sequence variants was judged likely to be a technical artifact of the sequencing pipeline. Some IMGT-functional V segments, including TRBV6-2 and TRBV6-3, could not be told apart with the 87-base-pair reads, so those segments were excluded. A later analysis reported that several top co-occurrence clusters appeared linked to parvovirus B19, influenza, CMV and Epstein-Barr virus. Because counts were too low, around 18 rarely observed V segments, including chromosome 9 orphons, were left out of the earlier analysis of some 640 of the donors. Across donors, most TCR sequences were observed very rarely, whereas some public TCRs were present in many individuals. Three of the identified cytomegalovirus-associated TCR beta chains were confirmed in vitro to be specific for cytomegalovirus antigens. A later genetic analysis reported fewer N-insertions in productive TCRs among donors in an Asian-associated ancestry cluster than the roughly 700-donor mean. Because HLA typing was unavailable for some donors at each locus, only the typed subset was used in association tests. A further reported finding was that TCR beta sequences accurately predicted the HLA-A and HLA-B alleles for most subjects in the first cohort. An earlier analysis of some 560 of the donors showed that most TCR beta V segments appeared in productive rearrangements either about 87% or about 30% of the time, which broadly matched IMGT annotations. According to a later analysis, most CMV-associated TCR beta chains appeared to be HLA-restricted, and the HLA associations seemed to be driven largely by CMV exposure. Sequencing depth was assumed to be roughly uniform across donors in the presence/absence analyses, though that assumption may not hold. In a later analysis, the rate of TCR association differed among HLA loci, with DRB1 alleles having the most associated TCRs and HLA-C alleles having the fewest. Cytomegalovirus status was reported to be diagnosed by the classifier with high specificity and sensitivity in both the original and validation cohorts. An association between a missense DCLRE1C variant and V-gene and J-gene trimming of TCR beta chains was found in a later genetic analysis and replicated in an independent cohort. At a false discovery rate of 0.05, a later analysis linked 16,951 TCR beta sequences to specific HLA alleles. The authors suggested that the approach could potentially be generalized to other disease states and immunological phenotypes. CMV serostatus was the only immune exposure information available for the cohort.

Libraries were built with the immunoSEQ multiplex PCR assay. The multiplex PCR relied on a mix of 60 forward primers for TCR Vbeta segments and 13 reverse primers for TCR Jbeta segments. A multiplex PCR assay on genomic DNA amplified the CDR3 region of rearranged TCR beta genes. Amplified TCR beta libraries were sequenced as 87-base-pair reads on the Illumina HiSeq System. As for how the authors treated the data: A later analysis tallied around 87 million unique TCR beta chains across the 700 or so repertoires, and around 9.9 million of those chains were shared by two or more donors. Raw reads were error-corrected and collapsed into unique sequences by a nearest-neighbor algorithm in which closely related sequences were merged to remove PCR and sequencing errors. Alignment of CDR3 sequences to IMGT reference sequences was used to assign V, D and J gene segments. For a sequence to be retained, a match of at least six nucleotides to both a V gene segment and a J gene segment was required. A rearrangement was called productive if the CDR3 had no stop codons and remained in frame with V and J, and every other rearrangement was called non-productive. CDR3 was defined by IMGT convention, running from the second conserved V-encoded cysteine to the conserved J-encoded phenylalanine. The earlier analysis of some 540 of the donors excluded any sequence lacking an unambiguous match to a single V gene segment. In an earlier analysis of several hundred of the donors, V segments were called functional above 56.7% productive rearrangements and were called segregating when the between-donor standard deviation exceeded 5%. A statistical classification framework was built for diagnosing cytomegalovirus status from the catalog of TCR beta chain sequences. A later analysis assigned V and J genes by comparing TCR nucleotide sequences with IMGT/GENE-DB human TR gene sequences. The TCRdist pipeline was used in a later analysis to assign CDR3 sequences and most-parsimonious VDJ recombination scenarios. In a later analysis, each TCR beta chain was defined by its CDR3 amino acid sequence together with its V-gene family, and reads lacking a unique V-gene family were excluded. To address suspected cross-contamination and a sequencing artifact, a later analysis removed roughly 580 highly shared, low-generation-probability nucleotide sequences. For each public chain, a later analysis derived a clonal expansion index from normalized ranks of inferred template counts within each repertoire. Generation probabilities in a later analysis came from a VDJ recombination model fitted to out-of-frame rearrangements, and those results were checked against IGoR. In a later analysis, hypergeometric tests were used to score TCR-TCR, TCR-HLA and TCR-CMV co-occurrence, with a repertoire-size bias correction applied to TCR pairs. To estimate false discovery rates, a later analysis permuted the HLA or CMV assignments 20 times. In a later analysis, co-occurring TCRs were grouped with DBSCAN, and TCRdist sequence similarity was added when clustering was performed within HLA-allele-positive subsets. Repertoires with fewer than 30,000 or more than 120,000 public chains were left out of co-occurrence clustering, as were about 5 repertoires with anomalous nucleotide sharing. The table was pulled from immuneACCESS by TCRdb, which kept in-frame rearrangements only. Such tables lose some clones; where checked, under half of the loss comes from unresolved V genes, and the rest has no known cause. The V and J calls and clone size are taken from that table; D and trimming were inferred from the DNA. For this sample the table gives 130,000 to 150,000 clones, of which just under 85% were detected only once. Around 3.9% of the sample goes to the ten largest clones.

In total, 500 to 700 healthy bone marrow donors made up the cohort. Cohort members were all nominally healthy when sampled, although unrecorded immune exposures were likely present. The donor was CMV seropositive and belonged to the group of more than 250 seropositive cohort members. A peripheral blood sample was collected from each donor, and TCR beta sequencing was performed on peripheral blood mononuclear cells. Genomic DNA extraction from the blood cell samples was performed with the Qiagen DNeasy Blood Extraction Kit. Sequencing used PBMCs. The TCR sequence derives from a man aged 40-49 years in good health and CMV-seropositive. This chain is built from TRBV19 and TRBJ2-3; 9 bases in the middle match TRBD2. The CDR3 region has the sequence CASSILAGVQDTQYF. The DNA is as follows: TGTGCCAGTAGTATTTTAGCGGGAGTTCAAGATACGCAGTATTTT.